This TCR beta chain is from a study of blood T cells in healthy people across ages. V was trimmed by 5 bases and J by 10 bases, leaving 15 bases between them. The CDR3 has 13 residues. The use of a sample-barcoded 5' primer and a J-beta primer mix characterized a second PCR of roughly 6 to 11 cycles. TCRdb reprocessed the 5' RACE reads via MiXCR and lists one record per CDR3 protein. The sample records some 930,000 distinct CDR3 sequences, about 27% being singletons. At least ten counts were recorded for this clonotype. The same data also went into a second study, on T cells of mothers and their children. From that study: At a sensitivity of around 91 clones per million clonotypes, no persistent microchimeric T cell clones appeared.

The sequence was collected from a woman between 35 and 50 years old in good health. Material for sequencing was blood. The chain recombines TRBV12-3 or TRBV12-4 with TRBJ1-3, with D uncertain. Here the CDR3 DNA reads TGTGCCAGCAGTCCCGGACCGCCCTATACCATATATTTT. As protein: CASSPGPPYTIYF.